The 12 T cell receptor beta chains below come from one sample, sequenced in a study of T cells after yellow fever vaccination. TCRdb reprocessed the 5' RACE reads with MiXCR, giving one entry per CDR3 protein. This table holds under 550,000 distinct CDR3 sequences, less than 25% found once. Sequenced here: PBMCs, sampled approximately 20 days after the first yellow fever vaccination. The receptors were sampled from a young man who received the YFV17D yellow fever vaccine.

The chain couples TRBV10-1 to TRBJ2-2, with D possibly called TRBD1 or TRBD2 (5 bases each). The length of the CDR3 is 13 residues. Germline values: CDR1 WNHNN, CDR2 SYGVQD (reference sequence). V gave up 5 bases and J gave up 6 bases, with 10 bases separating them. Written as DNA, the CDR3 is TGCGCCAGCAGTCGCTCGGGACCCGGGGAGCTGTTTTTT. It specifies CASSRSGPGELFF.

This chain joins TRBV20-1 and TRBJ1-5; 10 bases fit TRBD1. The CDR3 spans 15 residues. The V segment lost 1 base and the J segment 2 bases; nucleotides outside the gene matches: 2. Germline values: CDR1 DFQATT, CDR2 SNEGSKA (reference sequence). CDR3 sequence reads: CSARAGTGGNQPQHF. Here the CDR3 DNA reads TGCAGTGCTAGAGCTGGGACAGGGGGCAATCAGCCCCAGCATTTT.

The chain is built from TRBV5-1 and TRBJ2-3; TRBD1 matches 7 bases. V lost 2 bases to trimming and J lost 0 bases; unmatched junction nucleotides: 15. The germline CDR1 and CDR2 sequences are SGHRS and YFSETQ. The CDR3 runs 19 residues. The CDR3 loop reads CASSFPARTGPSSTDTQYF. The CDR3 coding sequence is TGCGCCAGCAGCTTCCCGGCCCGGACAGGACCCTCTAGCACAGATACGCAGTATTTT.

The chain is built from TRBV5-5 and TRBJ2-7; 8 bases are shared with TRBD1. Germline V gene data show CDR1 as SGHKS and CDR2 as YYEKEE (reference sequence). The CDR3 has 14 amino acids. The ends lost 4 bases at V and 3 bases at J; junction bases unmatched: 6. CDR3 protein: CASSIDRGGYEQYF. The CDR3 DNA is TGTGCCAGCAGCATAGACAGGGGAGGCTACGAGCAGTACTTC.

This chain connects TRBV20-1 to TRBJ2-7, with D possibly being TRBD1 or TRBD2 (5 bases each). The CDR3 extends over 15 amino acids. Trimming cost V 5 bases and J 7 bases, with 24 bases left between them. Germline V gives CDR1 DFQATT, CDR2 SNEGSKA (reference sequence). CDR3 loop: CSARSSGAPFREQYV. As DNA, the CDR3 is TGCAGTGCTCGAAGTTCCGGGGCACCATTTAGGGAGCAGTACGTC.

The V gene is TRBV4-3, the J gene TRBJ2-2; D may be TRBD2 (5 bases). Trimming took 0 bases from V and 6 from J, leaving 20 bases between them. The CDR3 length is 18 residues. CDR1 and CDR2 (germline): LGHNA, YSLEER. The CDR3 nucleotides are TGCGCCAGCAGCCAAGAACTAGACCGACTGGGTTTTTCCGGGGAGCTGTTTTTT. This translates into CASSQELDRLGFSGELFF.

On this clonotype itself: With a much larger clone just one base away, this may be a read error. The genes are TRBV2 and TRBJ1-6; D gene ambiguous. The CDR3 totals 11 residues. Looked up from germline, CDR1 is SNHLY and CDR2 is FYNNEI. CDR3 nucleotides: TGTGCCATCAGTTTAAATTCACCCCTCCACTTT. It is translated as CAISLNSPLHF.

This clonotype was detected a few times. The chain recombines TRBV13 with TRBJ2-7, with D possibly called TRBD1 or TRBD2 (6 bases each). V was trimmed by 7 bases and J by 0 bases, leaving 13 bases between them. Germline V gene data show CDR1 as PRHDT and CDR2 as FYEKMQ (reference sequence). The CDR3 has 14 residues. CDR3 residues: CASTDGGGSYEQYV. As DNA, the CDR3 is TGTGCCAGCACCGATGGAGGGGGCTCCTACGAGCAGTACGTC.

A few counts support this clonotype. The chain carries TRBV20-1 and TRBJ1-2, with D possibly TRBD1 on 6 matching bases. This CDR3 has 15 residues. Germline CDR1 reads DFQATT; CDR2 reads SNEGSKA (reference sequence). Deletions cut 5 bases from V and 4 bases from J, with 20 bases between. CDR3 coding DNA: TGCAGTGCTCGGATGGGGGGCGGAACCGCCTATGGCTACACCTTC. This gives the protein CSARMGGGTAYGYTF.

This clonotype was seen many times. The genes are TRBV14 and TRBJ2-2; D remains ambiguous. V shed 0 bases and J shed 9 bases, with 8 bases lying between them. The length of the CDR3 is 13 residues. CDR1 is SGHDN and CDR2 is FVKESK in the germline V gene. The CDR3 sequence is CASSQDLARELFF. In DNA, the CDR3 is TGTGCCAGCAGCCAAGATCTCGCCCGGGAGCTGTTTTTT.

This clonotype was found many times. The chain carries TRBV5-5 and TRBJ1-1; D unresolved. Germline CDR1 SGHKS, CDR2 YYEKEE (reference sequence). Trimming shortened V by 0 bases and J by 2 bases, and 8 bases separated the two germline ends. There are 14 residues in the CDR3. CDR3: CASSLAGYNTEAFF. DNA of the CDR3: TGTGCCAGCAGCTTGGCGGGGTATAACACTGAAGCTTTCTTT.

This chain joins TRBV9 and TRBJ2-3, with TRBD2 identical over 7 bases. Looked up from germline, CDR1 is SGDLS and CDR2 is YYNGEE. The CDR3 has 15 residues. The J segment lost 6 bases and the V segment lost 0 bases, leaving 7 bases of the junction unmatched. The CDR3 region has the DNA TGTGCCAGCAGCGTAGTCTGGGGGGGGAATGATACGCAGTATTTT. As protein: CASSVVWGGNDTQYF.